Shown below are 22 T cell receptor beta chains from a single sample sequenced in a study of CD8 T cells in ankylosing spondylitis. Overall study findings and caveats: About 8 highly homologous variants made up a TCR beta motif, and this motif appeared characteristic of ankylosing spondylitis blood.

One entry per CDR3 protein, called by TCRdb with MiXCR from the 5' RACE reads. The sample contains 750,000 to 850,000 distinct CDR3 sequences, approximately 12% of which appear only once. These receptors' targets are unknown. The sample taken for sequencing was blood, either unsorted or a sorted T cell fraction (not recorded which). Receptors originate from a male donor with ankylosing spondylitis.

This clonotype occurred a few times. The V gene is TRBV6-2 or TRBV6-3, the J gene TRBJ2-7; D ambiguous. CDR1 is MNHEY, CDR2 SVGEGT, per germline. V was pared by 7 bases and J by 5 bases, with 9 bases between. This CDR3 is built from 11 residues. CDR3 sequence reads: CASTLRDEQYF. CDR3 in DNA: TGTGCCAGCACCCTACGGGACGAGCAGTACTTC.

The chain recombines TRBV20-1 with TRBJ2-3, with 11 bases lining up with TRBD1. Germline lookup yields CDR1 DFQATT and CDR2 SNEGSKA (reference sequence). The CDR3 extends over 14 amino acids. V was pared by 6 bases and J by 3 bases, with 5 bases of the junction left unmatched. CDR3 in amino acids: CSAPGTGGTDTQYF. The CDR3 nucleotides are TGCAGTGCACCCGGGACAGGGGGGACAGATACGCAGTATTTT.

This chain connects TRBV28 to TRBJ2-7; D assignment may be TRBD1 or TRBD2 (5 bases each). V lost 4 bases and J lost 1, with 14 bases in between. Germline CDR1 and CDR2: MDHEN and SYDVKM. CDR3 length equals 15 residues. The CDR3, as DNA: TGTGCCAGCAGTTCCGCCGGGACGGTTTCCTACGAGCAGTACTTC. Its translation is CASSSAGTVSYEQYF.

This clonotype was seen at least ten times. The V call is TRBV7-9, the J call TRBJ2-7; 15 nucleotides agree with TRBD2. The CDR3 spans 15 residues. V lost 5 bases and J lost 4; bases outside the gene matches: 3. Per the germline V gene, CDR1 is SEHNR and CDR2 is FQNEAQ (reference sequence). CDR3 coding DNA: TGTGCCAGCAGCCACGGACTAGCGGGAGGGTACGAGCAGTACTTC. This translates into CASSHGLAGGYEQYF.

This chain uses TRBV29-1 with TRBJ1-2, with 7 bases aligning to TRBD1. Germline V gene data show CDR1 as SQVTM and CDR2 as ANQGSEA. After removal of 6 bases from V and 0 bases from J, the junction contained 4 bases not matched to a gene. The CDR3 consists of 13 residues. CDR3 loop: CSVPGQANYGYTF. CDR3 DNA: TGCAGCGTCCCTGGACAGGCTAACTATGGCTACACCTTC.

The chain is built from TRBV4-3 and TRBJ1-4; D perhaps matches TRBD1 (5 bases). The V end lost 0 bases, the J end lost 12 bases, and 20 bases lay between the germline ends. Looked up from germline, CDR1 is LGHNA and CDR2 is YSLEER. This CDR3 spans 16 amino acids. The CDR3 reads CASSQEVGTGGGELFF. CDR3 coding DNA: TGCGCCAGCAGCCAAGAAGTAGGGACGGGTGGTGGAGAACTGTTTTTT.

There are a few counts of this clonotype. The CDR3 loop reads CSARRGHRGVSPLHF. The CDR3 region has the DNA TGCAGTGCTAGGAGGGGGCACAGGGGGGTGTCACCCCTCCACTTT. V and J are TRBV20-1 and TRBJ1-6; 8 bases are shared with TRBD1. J was trimmed by 10 bases and V by 3 bases; bases with no gene match: 11. The CDR3 has 15 amino acids. Germline assignment: CDR1 DFQATT and CDR2 SNEGSKA (reference sequence).

The rearrangement uses TRBV5-1 and TRBJ1-1; D might be TRBD1 (6 bases). The CDR3 loop spans 13 amino acids. The germline V gene has CDR1 SGHRS and CDR2 YFSETQ. V was shortened by 4 bases and J by 5 bases, with 12 bases between the two germline ends. The CDR3 DNA reads as TGCGCCAGCAGCCTGGACAGCAAGACTGAAGCTTTCTTT. Encoded protein: CASSLDSKTEAFF.

The chain recombines TRBV29-1 with TRBJ2-2; TRBD1 aligns across 10 bases. CDR1 SQVTM and CDR2 ANQGSEA come from the germline V gene. The V gene end was trimmed by 7 bases and the J gene end by 2 bases; junction bases not matched to a gene: 4. This CDR3 has 14 amino acids. CDR3 DNA sequence: TGCAGCGGCTGGGACAGGGGAAACACCGGGGAGCTGTTTTTT. Its protein product is CSGWDRGNTGELFF.

The chain has TRBV4-1 and TRBJ2-1, with D perhaps TRBD1 or TRBD2 (6 bases each). Per germline, CDR1 MGHRA and CDR2 YSYEKL. V was pared by 1 base and J by 8 bases, with 24 bases between. This CDR3 is 18 amino acids long. CDR3 in amino acids: CASSQAFGGYRTGDEQFF. CDR3 nucleotide sequence: TGCGCCAGCAGCCAAGCGTTTGGGGGCTACAGGACGGGGGATGAGCAGTTCTTC.

The V call is TRBV15, the J call TRBJ2-7; no firm D call. The V gene lost 1 base and the J gene lost 4 bases, with 11 bases spanning the gap. Germline V lookup: CDR1 LNHNV, CDR2 YYDKDF (reference sequence). This CDR3 has 14 residues. The CDR3 sequence is CATSRAINNYEQYF. In DNA form, the CDR3 reads TGTGCCACCAGCAGAGCGATTAATAATTACGAGCAGTACTTC.

This rearrangement joins TRBV4-1 to TRBJ2-7; D assignment may be TRBD1 or TRBD2 (5 bases each). The CDR3 spans 18 residues. CDR1 MGHRA and CDR2 YSYEKL come from the germline V gene. V was trimmed by 0 bases and J by 6 bases, leaving 24 bases between them. The DNA for the CDR3 is TGCGCCAGCAGCCAAGATCTCCCTAGCTGGGGGAGAATTTCCGAGCAGTACTTC. Translating gives CASSQDLPSWGRISEQYF.

The chain combines TRBV27 with TRBJ2-3, with D perhaps matching TRBD2 (5 bases). This CDR3 is built from 15 residues. V lost 5 bases, J lost 2 bases, and 14 bases lay in between. Germline V gene lookup returns CDR1 MNHEY and CDR2 SMNVEV (reference sequence). The CDR3 sequence is CASSPQRIYTDTQYF. CDR3 nucleotide sequence: TGTGCCAGCAGTCCCCAGCGGATTTACACAGATACGCAGTATTTT.

The chain combines TRBV27 with TRBJ1-2; D is ambiguous. Germline CDR1 reads MNHEY; CDR2 reads SMNVEV (reference sequence). CDR3 length equals 13 residues. The ends were cut back, 6 bases at V and 3 bases at J, with 11 bases in the middle. CDR3 sequence (DNA): TGTGCCAGCAGCCCGGCGAGAGACTATGGCTACACCTTC. Protein sequence: CASSPARDYGYTF.

This clonotype was found a few times. The V call is TRBV28, the J call TRBJ1-6; 8 bases line up with TRBD1. The germline V gene encodes CDR1 MDHEN and CDR2 SYDVKM. There are 16 residues in the CDR3. J was trimmed by 6 bases and V by 3 bases; bases with no gene match: 7. The CDR3 region has the DNA TGTGCCAGCAGTTTGCGCTGGGGACAGGCTAATTCACCCCTCCACTTT. Its protein is CASSLRWGQANSPLHF.

In this sample, this clonotype turned up many times. The V gene is TRBV7-2, the J gene TRBJ1-6; D perhaps matches TRBD1 (6 bases). V was cut by 5 bases and J by 7 bases, with 12 bases left in between. From germline, CDR1 is SGHTA and CDR2 FQGNSA. This CDR3 is 14 amino acids long. CDR3 bases: TGTGCCAGCAGCCTACAGGGAGGGAATTCACCCCTCCACTTT. This codes for CASSLQGGNSPLHF.

The chain links TRBV18 to TRBJ2-7; D is unclear. CDR1 and CDR2 from the germline V gene are KGHSH and LQKENI. Trimming cost V 2 bases and J 3 bases, with 8 bases left between them. This CDR3 spans 13 amino acids. DNA of the CDR3: TGTGCCAGCTCACCAAGGGTCCTCTACGAGCAGTACTTC. This gives the protein CASSPRVLYEQYF.

This clonotype came up a few times. This chain links TRBV28 with TRBJ2-2; possibly TRBD2 for D (6 bases). Germline V gene lookup returns CDR1 MDHEN and CDR2 SYDVKM. With 8 bases removed from V and 4 bases from J, the gap between germline ends came to 14 bases. CDR3 length: 14 residues. CDR3: CASGGVSSTGELFF. CDR3 sequence (DNA): TGTGCCAGCGGAGGGGTATCCTCCACCGGGGAGCTGTTTTTT.

This clonotype was observed a handful of times. The CDR3 loop is CASSPRDRVKQYF. The CDR3 DNA reads as TGTGCCAGCTCACCGCGAGACAGGGTCAAGCAGTACTTC. The rearrangement links TRBV18 to TRBJ2-7; 7 nucleotides match TRBD1. Losses at the gene ends were 3 bases for V and 8 bases for J; bases not matched to a gene: 7. CDR1 is KGHSH, CDR2 LQKENI, per germline. CDR3 length equals 13 residues.

The sample holds a few counts of this clonotype. The junction shows a germline mismatch at one end, possibly a read error. The rearrangement links TRBV7-7 to TRBJ2-5; 14 nucleotides match TRBD2. The CDR3 has 18 amino acids. From germline, CDR1 is SSHAT and CDR2 FNYEAQ (reference sequence). The CDR3 DNA is TGTGCTAGCAGCCCGAGACTAGCGGGAGGGAGCTTCGGGGAGACCCAGTACTTC. It translates to CASSPRLAGGSFGETQYF.

This clonotype came up a few times. The chain couples TRBV20-1 to TRBJ2-5; TRBD1 is a possible D gene (7 bases). Germline CDR1 is DFQATT and CDR2 is SNEGSKA (reference sequence). The V end was cut by 0 bases, the J end by 4 bases, with 15 bases between. The CDR3 is made up of 15 amino acids. CDR3 coding DNA: TGCAGTGCTAGAGATCGGGCAGGGGGAGGAGAGACCCAGTACTTC. The encoded protein is CSARDRAGGGETQYF.

This chain links TRBV5-1 with TRBJ1-2; D not resolved. The germline V and J ends were trimmed by 4 bases and 5 bases, with 18 bases remaining between them. This CDR3 region has 15 residues. Germline CDR1 SGHRS, CDR2 YFSETQ. The CDR3 spells CASSEEVGRKYGYTF. The DNA of the CDR3 is TGCGCCAGCAGCGAAGAGGTCGGACGGAAATATGGCTACACCTTC.